This TCR beta chain comes out of a study of cytomegalovirus exposure and HLA in healthy donors. Study-level results: CMV serostatus was the sole immune exposure data available.

As for this clone: Its antigen is not known.

Use of 60 Vbeta and 13 Jbeta primers characterized the PCR. Data came from immunoSEQ multiplex PCR; TCRdb stores just in-frame clones and leaves some out. This table has 90,000 to 95,000 clones, 75% to 85% appearing once. From germline, CDR1 is KGHSH and CDR2 LQKENI. The V end lost 1 base, the J end lost 1 base, and 13 bases lay between the germline ends. This CDR3 region has 16 residues. The TCR originated in a man between 18 and 29 years old in good health and CMV-seronegative. This sequence joins TRBV18 and TRBJ1-1, with D possibly matching TRBD1 (5 bases). Material: PBMCs. CDR3 DNA: TGTGCCAGCTCACCACGCATCCTGACAGCGAACACTGAAGCTTTCTTT. It encodes CASSPRILTANTEAFF.